Here is one T cell receptor beta chain with its context. Since no conserved phenylalanine or tryptophan closes the CDR3, a read error is the likely cause. The time point is: newly diagnosed GD, antithyroid drugs for less than 3 months. From RNA extracted from PBMCs, the TCR library was made. The data stem from a study of regulatory T cells in long-lasting Graves disease. Study as a whole: Graves' cases, newly diagnosed, had used antithyroid drugs under 3 months.

Library construction for TCR beta used iRepertoire HTBI primers and Arm-PCR of CDR3 regions. One entry per CDR3 protein results from TCRdb running MiXCR on the multiplex PCR reads. The data hold fewer than 650,000 distinct CDR3 sequences, with about 16% observed a single time. The CDR3 extends over 14 amino acids. From germline, CDR1 is LNHDA and CDR2 SQIVND (reference sequence). Trimming pared 5 bases from V and 4 bases from J, leaving 15 bases between. In addition, the sample was reused for a study of T cells in Graves' hyperthyroidism and ophthalmopathy.

Sample: peripheral blood mononuclear cells (PBMCs), taken at new diagnosis, from a patient treated with antithyroid drugs. The genes are TRBV19 and TRBJ2-7, with D possibly being TRBD2 (5 bases). The source of this sequence is a man aged 18 to 29 with Graves disease. In nucleotides, the CDR3 is TGTGCCAGTAGTCCAGCCAGCGGTTCGTACGAGCAGTACCTC. It is translated as CASSPASGSYEQYL.